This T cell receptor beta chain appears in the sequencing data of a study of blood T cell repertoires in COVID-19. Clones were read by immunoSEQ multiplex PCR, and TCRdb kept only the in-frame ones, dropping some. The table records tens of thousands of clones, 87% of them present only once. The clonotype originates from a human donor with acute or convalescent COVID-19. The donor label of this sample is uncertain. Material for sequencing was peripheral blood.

This CDR3 is CAWSVEGVVAQHF. The DNA for the CDR3 is TGTGCCTGGAGTGTCGAGGGCGTAGTGGCCCAGCATTTT. The rearrangement links TRBV30 to TRBJ1-5; D ambiguous. Trimming cost V 0 bases and J 11 bases, with 14 bases left between them. The CDR3 sequence is 13 residues long. CDR1 is GTSNPN, CDR2 SVGIG, per germline (reference sequence). The full variable domain, with the rest looked up from reference TRBV30 and TRBJ1-5, is SQTIHQWPATLVQPVGSPLSLECTVEGTSNPNLYWYRQAAGRGLQLLFYSVGIGQISSEVPQNLSASRPQDRQFILSSKKLLLSDSGFYLCAWSVEGVVAQHFGDGTRLSIL.